The clone carrying this T cell receptor (beta chain) occurred many times. Time point here: newly diagnosed GD, antithyroid drugs for less than 3 months. The TCR library was prepared using RNA isolated from PBMCs. Both iRepertoire HTBI primers and Arm-PCR of CDR3 regions were used to build the TCR beta libraries. Each CDR3 protein is one row after TCRdb ran MiXCR on the multiplex PCR reads. The sample records about 560,000 distinct CDR3 sequences, about 15% being singletons. This entry belongs to a study of regulatory T cells in long-lasting Graves disease. Study-level background: Graves' patients, diagnosed recently, had received antithyroid drugs under 3 months.

CDR1 SGHKS and CDR2 YYEKEE come from the germline V gene (reference sequence). CDR3 length: 17 amino acids. V gave up 3 bases and J gave up 0 bases, with 16 bases separating them. The data were also submitted as part of a second study, on T cells in Graves' hyperthyroidism and ophthalmopathy. That report adds: Ophthalmopathy, as predicted by the model, came a median roughly 6.5 months after the prediction.

This sequence originates from a man between 18 and 29 years old with Graves disease. The rearrangement links TRBV5-5 to TRBJ2-1, with TRBD2 as a possible D gene (5 bases). This sample comprised peripheral blood mononuclear cells (PBMCs), obtained at new diagnosis, from a patient treated with antithyroid drugs. The CDR3 sequence is CASSSLLSGSSYNEQFF. Written as DNA, the CDR3 is TGTGCCAGCAGCTCGCTCCTGAGCGGTTCCTCCTACAATGAGCAGTTCTTC.